Each of the 18 T cell receptor beta chains below was sequenced from the same sample in a study of T cell responses to AZD1222 COVID-19 vaccine. Using immunoSEQ multiplex PCR, the repertoire was profiled, and TCRdb retains in-frame clones only, with some absent. The sample holds about 180,000 clones, around 93% seen once. This specimen consisted of peripheral blood, obtained 28 days after the second dose of the MenACWY control vaccine. The receptor set was obtained from an adult who received the MenACWY meningococcal vaccine as a control.

The V gene is TRBV5-1, the J gene TRBJ2-3, with D tentatively TRBD2 (5 bases). The CDR3 is made up of 14 amino acids. Germline values: CDR1 SGHRS, CDR2 YFSETQ. The V gene lost 6 bases and the J gene lost 0 bases, with 11 bases spanning the gap. For the CDR3, the DNA is TGCGCCAGCAAGAGCGGCAGCAGCACAGATACGCAGTATTTT. This translates into CASKSGSSTDTQYF.

The rearrangement uses TRBV3-1 (or the pseudogene TRBV3-2) and TRBJ2-1; 11 positions match TRBD2. The V and J ends lost 4 bases and 0 bases, in that order; junction bases with no gene match: 8. Germline assignment: CDR1 LGHDT and CDR2 YNNKEL (reference sequence). The CDR3 consists of 18 residues. For the CDR3, the DNA is TGTGCCAGCAGCCCTCGTAGCGGGGGGGACCCCTCCTACAATGAGCAGTTCTTC. It specifies CASSPRSGGDPSYNEQFF.

The rearrangement uses TRBV5-6 and TRBJ2-3, with D unresolved. Per the germline V gene, CDR1 is SGHDT and CDR2 is YYEEEE. The CDR3 loop spans 16 amino acids. V was cut by 0 bases and J by 2 bases, with 13 bases left in between. The CDR3 bases are TGTGCCAGCAGCTTGGCCCTCTCCACCTTCACAGATACGCAGTATTTT. It encodes CASSLALSTFTDTQYF.

CDR3 sequence: CASSSGGTMLETQYF. For the CDR3, the DNA is TGTGCCAGCAGCTCGGGGGGTACGATGTTAGAGACCCAGTACTTC. V is TRBV7-2 and J is TRBJ2-5; 7 bases match TRBD2. The V and J ends lost 4 bases and 4 bases, in that order; junction bases with no gene match: 9. Germline V lookup: CDR1 SGHTA, CDR2 FQGNSA. The CDR3 runs to 15 residues.

This clone showed up just once. This chain uses TRBV18 with TRBJ1-6; 8 bases are a match to TRBD1. CDR1 is KGHSH, CDR2 LQKENI, per germline. Trimming at V came to 4 bases and at J to 6 bases, leaving 2 bases not matched to a gene. CDR3 size: 14 residues. CDR3 in amino acids: CASSRTGSNSPLHF. The CDR3 nucleotides are TGTGCCAGCTCACGGACAGGGAGTAATTCACCCCTCCACTTT.

The chain carries TRBV5-6 and TRBJ1-2; 8 bases are a match to TRBD1. The V segment lost 3 bases and the J segment 5 bases; nucleotides outside the gene matches: 9. The CDR3 extends over 15 amino acids. CDR1 and CDR2 from the germline V gene are SGHDT and YYEEEE. CDR3 bases: TGTGCCAGCAGCTCGGACAGGGCACGACTGTATGGCTACACCTTC. Amino acids: CASSSDRARLYGYTF.

This clone was observed a handful of times. This chain uses TRBV6-5 with TRBJ1-3, with 7 bases aligning to TRBD1. After removal of 6 bases from V and 2 bases from J, the junction contained 4 bases not matched to a gene. Germline lookup yields CDR1 MNHEY and CDR2 SVGAGI. The CDR3 spans 14 residues. CDR3 region: CASSPTGTGNTIYF. The CDR3 DNA reads as TGTGCCAGCAGCCCGACAGGGACTGGAAACACCATATATTTT.

The V call is TRBV6-6, the J call TRBJ1-2; D uncertain. Germline V gives CDR1 MNHNY, CDR2 SVGAGI (reference sequence). The CDR3 is 15 residues long. Deletions cut 2 bases from V and 4 bases from J, with 14 bases between. The CDR3 DNA sequence: TGTGCCAGCAGTTACCCTCAAAAAGGGTTCTATGGCTACACCTTC. Translating gives CASSYPQKGFYGYTF.

The rearrangement links TRBV14 to TRBJ1-6; no clear D. CDR1 is SGHDN, CDR2 FVKESK, per germline. This CDR3 has 15 residues. Trimming took off 4 bases at V and 3 bases at J, with 10 bases between the two ends. CDR3 nucleotide sequence: TGTGCCAGCAGCCGTCAGGCTCACTATAATTCACCCCTCCACTTT. Encoded protein: CASSRQAHYNSPLHF.

The CDR3 DNA follows: TGTGCCAGCAGCCCGGGGACACATTGGGAGACCCAGTACTTC. Translation gives CASSPGTHWETQYF. The chain is built from TRBV7-9 and TRBJ2-5, with a tentative D call TRBD1 (6 bases). The CDR3 runs 14 residues. CDR1 is SEHNR, CDR2 FQNEAQ, per germline (reference sequence). V lost 5 bases, J lost 5 bases, and 15 bases lay in between.

This clone has more than one count but fewer than ten. V and J are TRBV18 and TRBJ1-4; the match to TRBD1 covers 9 bases. The CDR3 is 14 amino acids. CDR1 and CDR2 from the germline V gene are KGHSH and LQKENI. With V trimmed by 2 bases and J by 5 bases, 0 bases remained unmatched. CDR3 amino acids: CASSPGTGNEKLFF. The CDR3 DNA is TGTGCCAGCTCACCAGGGACAGGGAATGAAAAACTGTTTTTT.

This sequence joins TRBV30 and TRBJ1-1; no firm D call. This CDR3 is 12 amino acids long. Trimming cost V 0 bases and J 6 bases, with 8 bases left between them. From germline, CDR1 is GTSNPN and CDR2 SVGIG (reference sequence). The CDR3 sequence is CAWSVDWSEAFF. The CDR3 DNA follows: TGTGCCTGGAGTGTAGACTGGTCTGAAGCTTTCTTT.

This sequence joins TRBV2 and TRBJ1-2; TRBD1 is a possible D gene (6 bases). Germline lookup yields CDR1 SNHLY and CDR2 FYNNEI. The CDR3 consists of 12 residues. The V and J ends lost 6 bases and 8 bases respectively, with 13 bases between them. The CDR3 bases are TGTGCCAGCAGCGCAGGGGTTCGGGGCTACACCTTC. Protein product: CASSAGVRGYTF. Together with reference TRBV2 and TRBJ1-2, the CDR3 gives the full variable domain: EPEVTQTPSHQVTQMGQEVILRCVPISNHLYFYWYRQILGQKVEFLVSFYNNEISEKSEIFDDQFSVERPDGSNFTLKIRSTKLEDSAMYFCASSAGVRGYTFGSGTRLTVV.

About this clone itself: The sample has other DNA sequences that encode this CDR3 too. The V gene is TRBV18, the J gene TRBJ1-1; no clear D. From germline, CDR1 is KGHSH and CDR2 LQKENI. V was shortened by 3 bases and J by 2 bases, with 7 bases between the two germline ends. CDR3 length: 13 residues. In nucleotides, the CDR3 is TGTGCCAGCTCACCGACCGGTAACACTGAAGCTTTCTTT. Translation: CASSPTGNTEAFF.

V is TRBV7-9 and J is TRBJ1-6; TRBD1 might be the D (6 bases). The CDR3 is 14 residues long. V lost 4 bases, J lost 4 bases, and 8 bases lay in between. CDR1 SEHNR and CDR2 FQNEAQ come from the germline V gene (reference sequence). The CDR3 is CASSSGQYNSPLHF. CDR3 nucleotide sequence: TGTGCCAGCAGCTCCGGACAGTATAATTCACCCCTCCACTTT.

The rearrangement links TRBV7-6 to TRBJ1-1; D uncertain. Trimming removed 3 bases from V and 0 bases from J, with 14 bases in between. The CDR3 loop spans 16 amino acids. CDR1 and CDR2 from the germline V gene are SGHVS and FNYEAQ. The CDR3 coding sequence is TGTGCCAGCAGCTTTGGCCCCGGCCCCATGAACACTGAAGCTTTCTTT. This gives the protein CASSFGPGPMNTEAFF.

The chain carries TRBV27 and TRBJ1-1; no firm D call. The CDR3 is 13 residues long. From germline, CDR1 is MNHEY and CDR2 SMNVEV (reference sequence). The V end lost 5 bases, the J end lost 0 bases, and 7 bases lay between the germline ends. Here the CDR3 DNA reads TGTGCCAGCAGTACACCCTTGAACACTGAAGCTTTCTTT. Encoded protein: CASSTPLNTEAFF.

The chain uses TRBV5-1 and TRBJ1-2; possible D gene TRBD1, 5 bases. The CDR3 has 13 amino acids. The V and J ends lost 1 base and 5 bases respectively, with 9 bases between them. Germline CDR1 and CDR2: SGHRS and YFSETQ. The CDR3 sequence: CASSLRQPYGYTF. The DNA of the CDR3 is TGCGCCAGCAGCTTGAGACAGCCTTATGGCTACACCTTC. Based on the CDR3 plus reference TRBV5-1 and TRBJ1-2, the full variable domain is KAGVTQTPRYLIKTRGQQVTLSCSPISGHRSVSWYQQTPGQGLQFLFEYFSETQRNKGNFPGRFSGRQFSNSRSEMNVSTLELGDSALYLCASSLRQPYGYTFGSGTRLTVV.